Each of the 27 T cell receptor beta chains below was sequenced from the same sample in a study of regulatory T cells in long-lasting Graves disease. Time point of the sample: persistent/refractory GD, antithyroid drugs over 5 years with positive TRAb. The authors made the TCR library using RNA they extracted from PBMCs. Building the TCR beta libraries relied on iRepertoire HTBI primers, and CDR3 regions underwent Arm-PCR. TCRdb reprocessed the multiplex PCR reads with MiXCR, giving one entry per CDR3 protein. Among about 430,000 distinct CDR3 sequences listed, roughly 23% were seen once. Specimen: peripheral blood mononuclear cells (PBMCs), collected when the disease was refractory, from a patient treated with antithyroid drugs. The receptor source for this set is a female donor with Graves disease.

The rearrangement links TRBV6-1 to TRBJ1-5, with D unresolved. The germline V gene encodes CDR1 MNHNS and CDR2 SASEGT. CDR3 length equals 14 residues. V lost 4 bases and J lost 0, with 7 bases in between. CDR3 sequence: CASSVWDSNQPQHF. CDR3 nucleotides: TGTGCCAGCAGTGTGTGGGATAGCAATCAGCCCCAGCATTTT.

This clonotype was observed at least ten times. This sequence joins TRBV3-1 and TRBJ2-5; D might be TRBD1 (5 bases). V was shortened by 4 bases and J by 2 bases, with 11 bases between the two germline ends. Germline V gene data show CDR1 as LGHDT and CDR2 as YNNKEL (reference sequence). The CDR3 consists of 14 residues. The CDR3 sequence: CASSPPRAQETQYF. In nucleotides, the CDR3 is TGTGCCAGCAGCCCCCCCAGGGCACAAGAGACCCAGTACTTC.

A note on this clonotype: This could be a read error, since a much larger clone is one nucleotide away. The rearrangement uses TRBV28 and TRBJ2-7; 7 bases line up with TRBD1. The CDR3 is 14 amino acids. Looked up from germline, CDR1 is MDHEN and CDR2 is SYDVKM. Germline trimming cut 7 bases from V and 4 bases from J; bases unmatched to any gene: 10. The CDR3 sequence: CASIFPGQFYEQYF. Written as DNA, the CDR3 is TGTGCCAGCATTTTCCCGGGACAGTTTTACGAGCAGTACTTC.

The rearrangement uses TRBV7-3 and TRBJ1-1; possible D gene TRBD1, 6 bases. From germline, CDR1 is SGHTA and CDR2 FQGTGA. There are 15 residues in the CDR3. Trimming removed 2 bases from V and 4 bases from J, with 14 bases in between. The CDR3 DNA sequence: TGTGCCAGCAGCTTATTGGGGGGGCGTTCCACTGAAGCTTTCTTT. Amino acid sequence: CASSLLGGRSTEAFF.

Only a few counts were recorded for this clonotype. V gene TRBV20-1 combines with J gene TRBJ1-1; tentatively, D is TRBD1 (6 bases). Trimming left V 3 bases short and J 4 bases short, with 15 bases between. The length of the CDR3 is 14 residues. Germline CDR1 DFQATT, CDR2 SNEGSKA (reference sequence). The CDR3 reads CSARSGEMFTEAFF. CDR3 nucleotide sequence: TGCAGTGCTAGGTCAGGGGAGATGTTCACTGAAGCTTTCTTT.

This clonotype was recorded at least ten times. The V gene is TRBV29-1, the J gene TRBJ2-7; 9 bases map to TRBD2. V was clipped by 6 bases and J by 0 bases; unmatched bases: 3. From germline, CDR1 is SQVTM and CDR2 ANQGSEA. CDR3 length: 13 residues. CDR3 amino acids: CSVQLAGSYEQYF. Written as DNA, the CDR3 is TGCAGCGTGCAACTAGCGGGCTCCTACGAGCAGTACTTC.

This clonotype came up many times. The chain recombines TRBV28 with TRBJ2-7; possible D gene TRBD2, 6 bases. CDR3 length: 15 residues. Trimming pared 2 bases from V and 6 bases from J, leaving 17 bases between. CDR1 MDHEN and CDR2 SYDVKM come from the germline V gene. The CDR3 region has the DNA TGTGCCAGCAGTTTAAGGCGGGGCCGACGACTCGAGCAGTACTTC. Translating it yields CASSLRRGRRLEQYF.

The chain links TRBV19 to TRBJ2-5, with TRBD1 matching over 8 bases. Germline CDR1 LNHDA, CDR2 SQIVND (reference sequence). V shed 8 bases and J 5 bases; nucleotides not matched to a gene: 10. This CDR3 has 14 amino acids. CDR3 protein: CASGRTGKFETQYF. For the CDR3, the DNA is TGTGCCAGTGGAAGGACAGGGAAGTTCGAGACCCAGTACTTC. Full variable domain (remainder filled in from reference TRBV19 and TRBJ2-5): DGGITQSPKYLFRKEGQNVTLSCEQNLNHDAMYWYRQDPGQGLRLIYYSQIVNDFQKGDIAEGYSVSREKKESFPLTVTSAQKNPTAFYLCASGRTGKFETQYFGPGTRLLVL.

This rearrangement joins TRBV19 to TRBJ2-1; tentative D call: TRBD1 (6 bases). CDR1 and CDR2 from the germline V gene are LNHDA and SQIVND (reference sequence). The length of the CDR3 is 14 residues. The V and J ends lost 5 bases and 7 bases respectively, with 15 bases between them. CDR3: CASSQQGSVNEQFF. The CDR3 DNA follows: TGTGCCAGTAGTCAACAGGGTAGCGTTAATGAGCAGTTCTTC.

This clonotype was counted at least ten times. The chain couples TRBV2 to TRBJ1-5; weak D call: TRBD1 (5 bases). Deletions cut 6 bases from V and 3 bases from J, with 15 bases between. The CDR3 covers 15 residues. Germline CDR1 SNHLY, CDR2 FYNNEI. CDR3 DNA sequence: TGTGCCAGCAGATTTGGGGCAGGGACCAATCAGCCCCAGCATTTT. Protein product: CASRFGAGTNQPQHF.

This clonotype was found a few times. The rearrangement joins TRBV20-1 to TRBJ2-1; 12 bases match TRBD2. CDR3 length: 16 residues. J lost 8 bases, V lost 3 bases, and 11 bases had no gene match. Germline V gene sequence: CDR1 DFQATT, CDR2 SNEGSKA (reference sequence). Here the CDR3 reads CSARASGRASEDEQFF. The CDR3 DNA sequence: TGCAGTGCTAGGGCTAGCGGGAGGGCTAGTGAAGATGAGCAGTTCTTC.

The V and J genes are TRBV7-9 and TRBJ2-2, with a tentative D call TRBD1 (5 bases). Trimming stripped 5 bases from V and 4 bases from J, with 11 bases between. CDR3 length: 14 residues. Per the germline V gene, CDR1 is SEHNR and CDR2 is FQNEAQ (reference sequence). The CDR3 sequence is CASSGRAGTGELFF. The CDR3 DNA reads TGTGCCAGCAGCGGCAGGGCAGGCACCGGGGAGCTGTTTTTT.

Many counts were recorded for this clonotype. V usage is TRBV7-2 and J usage is TRBJ2-5; TRBD1 agrees at 9 bases. CDR1 and CDR2 (germline): SGHTA, FQGNSA. Trimming cost V 1 base and J 5 bases; bases outside gene matches: 8. This CDR3 is 16 amino acids long. The CDR3 coding sequence is TGTGCCAGCAGCTTAGTTAACAGGGGGCGGTTGGAGACCCAGTACTTC. It codes for CASSLVNRGRLETQYF. Full variable domain (missing parts from reference TRBV7-2 and TRBJ2-5): GAGVSQSPSNKVTEKGKDVELRCDPISGHTALYWYRQSLGQGLEFLIYFQGNSAPDKSGLPSDRFSAERTGGSVSTLTIQRTQQEDSAVYLCASSLVNRGRLETQYFGPGTRLLVL.

This clonotype was seen more than once but under ten times. The rearrangement joins TRBV15 to TRBJ1-1; possible D gene TRBD1, 6 bases. Germline CDR1 LNHNV, CDR2 YYDKDF (reference sequence). Deletions cut 5 bases from V and 1 base from J, with 14 bases between. The CDR3 length is 15 residues. DNA of the CDR3: TGTGCCACCAGCTTCACGGGGGGGGCGAACACTGAAGCTTTCTTT. Residues: CATSFTGGANTEAFF.

This clonotype was picked up many times. The chain couples TRBV7-9 to TRBJ1-2, with 7 bases fitting TRBD1. From germline, CDR1 is SEHNR and CDR2 FQNEAQ (reference sequence). Germline trimming cut 2 bases from V and 2 bases from J; bases unmatched to any gene: 5. This CDR3 contains 15 residues. CDR3 sequence: CASSLTQGENYGYTF. For the CDR3, the DNA is TGTGCCAGCAGCTTAACTCAGGGGGAGAACTATGGCTACACCTTC.

This clonotype was seen more than once but under ten times. V is TRBV28 and J is TRBJ2-2; D is possibly TRBD2 (6 bases). This CDR3 is 16 amino acids long. From germline, CDR1 is MDHEN and CDR2 SYDVKM. The ends were cut back, 1 base at V and 2 bases at J, with 11 bases in the middle. CDR3 in amino acids: CASSLFGTYNTGELFF. The CDR3 bases are TGTGCCAGCAGTTTATTTGGGACTTACAACACCGGGGAGCTGTTTTTT. The whole variable domain, remainder taken from reference TRBV28 and TRBJ2-2, is DVKVTQSSRYLVKRTGEKVFLECVQDMDHENMFWYRQDPGLGLRLIYFSYDVKMKEKGDIPEGYSVSREKKERFSLILESASTNQTSMYLCASSLFGTYNTGELFFGEGSRLTVL.

There are many counts of this clonotype. The chain recombines TRBV12-3 or TRBV12-4 with TRBJ2-2; D may match TRBD1 or TRBD2 (6 bases each). CDR3 length: 15 residues. The V and J ends lost 3 bases and 4 bases respectively, with 12 bases between them. CDR3 DNA: TGTGCCAGCAGTTTCCAGGGGAGGAGCACCGGGGAGCTGTTTTTT. It specifies CASSFQGRSTGELFF.

V gene TRBV29-1 combines with J gene TRBJ2-2; 7 nucleotides align to TRBD2. CDR3 length: 13 residues. Trimming removed 0 bases from V and 7 bases from J; junction bases left unmatched: 2. Germline V lookup: CDR1 SQVTM, CDR2 ANQGSEA. The CDR3 nucleotides are TGCAGCGTTGAAGATGGGGGGGGCGGGGAGCTGTTTTTT. Translated, it gives CSVEDGGGGELFF.

This clonotype was counted at least ten times. The chain combines TRBV12-3 or TRBV12-4 with TRBJ1-2; no clear D gene. This CDR3 contains 12 residues. Trimming cost V 7 bases and J 5 bases, with 11 bases left between them. The CDR3 here is CASTLGAYGYTF. The DNA of the CDR3 is TGTGCCAGCACCCTGGGAGCTTATGGCTACACCTTC.

The V and J genes are TRBV18 and TRBJ2-7, with D hard to call. V was pared by 0 bases and J by 1 base, with 7 bases between. CDR1 and CDR2 (germline): KGHSH, LQKENI. The CDR3 covers 14 residues. CDR3 sequence reads: CASSPPLYSYEQYF. Here the CDR3 DNA reads TGTGCCAGCTCACCACCACTATATTCCTACGAGCAGTACTTC.

This clonotype was seen repeatedly, ten times or more. The V gene is TRBV7-2, the J gene TRBJ1-4; D is unresolved. The CDR3 sequence is 11 residues long. The germline V gene encodes CDR1 SGHTA and CDR2 FQGNSA. Deletions cut 5 bases from V and 8 bases from J, with 6 bases between. The CDR3 region is CASSESEKLFF. CDR3 DNA sequence: TGTGCCAGCAGCGAATCGGAAAAACTGTTTTTT.

The chain couples TRBV20-1 to TRBJ1-6; D gene unclear. Germline CDR1 and CDR2: DFQATT and SNEGSKA (reference sequence). This CDR3 contains 15 residues. Trimming took off 3 bases at V and 8 bases at J, with 17 bases between the two ends. The CDR3: CSARFRPQRDSPLHF. Here the CDR3 DNA reads TGCAGTGCTAGGTTCAGGCCCCAGCGGGATTCACCCCTCCACTTT.

The chain links TRBV5-4 to TRBJ2-1; D not certain. Germline loops: CDR1 SGHNT, CDR2 YYREEE (reference sequence). The length of the CDR3 is 15 residues. The V gene lost 0 bases and the J gene lost 2 bases, with 9 bases spanning the gap. CDR3 sequence: CASSLGESTYNEQFF. CDR3 nucleotide sequence: TGTGCCAGCAGCTTGGGGGAATCCACCTACAATGAGCAGTTCTTC.

Ten or more counts support this clonotype. The V call is TRBV12-3 or TRBV12-4, the J call TRBJ2-2; TRBD2 is a possible D gene (6 bases). V was cut by 6 bases and J by 1 base, with 18 bases left in between. The CDR3 has 17 amino acids. The CDR3 DNA reads TGTGCCAGCAGCACGTCCCCCCCGGGGGAGAACACCGGGGAGCTGTTTTTT. Amino acids: CASSTSPPGENTGELFF.

This clonotype was seen ten or more times. The chain is built from TRBV28 and TRBJ2-7; 7 bases are shared with TRBD1. Germline V lookup: CDR1 MDHEN, CDR2 SYDVKM. The CDR3 spans 15 residues. Trimming cost V 3 bases and J 2 bases; bases outside gene matches: 7. CDR3 amino acids: CASSLSEGATYEQYF. The CDR3 nucleotides are TGTGCCAGCAGTTTGTCCGAGGGGGCCACCTACGAGCAGTACTTC. Based on the CDR3 plus reference TRBV28 and TRBJ2-7, the full variable domain is DVKVTQSSRYLVKRTGEKVFLECVQDMDHENMFWYRQDPGLGLRLIYFSYDVKMKEKGDIPEGYSVSREKKERFSLILESASTNQTSMYLCASSLSEGATYEQYFGPGTRLTVT.

This clonotype was counted ten times or more. The CDR3 loop is CASSYPRIRTSGIYNEQFF. DNA for the CDR3: TGTGCCAGCAGTTACCCTCGAATTCGGACTAGCGGGATATACAATGAGCAGTTCTTC. This sequence joins TRBV6-2 or TRBV6-3 and TRBJ2-1; TRBD2 matches at 12 bases. After removal of 2 bases from V and 4 bases from J, the junction contained 12 bases not matched to a gene. This CDR3 is built from 19 residues. Germline V gene lookup returns CDR1 MNHEY and CDR2 SVGEGT.

The V and J genes are TRBV28 and TRBJ2-1, with 8 bases identical to TRBD2. The J segment lost 6 bases and the V segment lost 6 bases, leaving 4 bases of the junction unmatched. This CDR3 has 13 amino acids. Per the germline V gene, CDR1 is MDHEN and CDR2 is SYDVKM. The CDR3 here is CASRTGGINEQFF. For the CDR3, the DNA is TGTGCCAGCAGAACGGGAGGGATCAATGAGCAGTTCTTC.